This T cell receptor beta chain originates from a study of T cells in Graves' hyperthyroidism and ophthalmopathy. V gave up 4 bases and J gave up 7 bases, with 18 bases separating them. The CDR3 consists of 15 residues. Germline V CDR1 and CDR2: SGDLS, YYNGEE. Amplified TCR beta CDR3 regions came from RNA transcripts. HTBI primers were the set used in a first-round RT-PCR of the TCR CDR3. One entry per CDR3 protein results from TCRdb running MiXCR on the multiplex PCR reads. The sample contains some 800,000 distinct CDR3 sequences, over 35% of which appear only once. This clonotype has just a few counts.

The gene calls are TRBV9 and TRBJ1-5; D is unresolved. This TCR derives from a man aged 18 to 35 with Graves' hyperthyroidism. Sequenced sample: blood. DNA of the CDR3: TGTGCCAGCAGCCCCTCGGGCACTCAGAACCAGCCCCAGCATTTT. This encodes CASSPSGTQNQPQHF. The variable domain in full, with the rest retrieved from reference TRBV9 and TRBJ1-5, is DSGVTQTPKHLITATGQRVTLRCSPRSGDLSVYWYQQSLDQGLQFLIQYYNGEERAKGNILERFSAQQFPDLHSELNLSSLELGDSALYFCASSPSGTQNQPQHFGDGTRLSIL.